These 12 T cell receptor beta chains came from one sample sequenced in a study of technical replicates of blood from a handful of donors. The protocol was immunoSEQ multiplex PCR, while the TCRdb copy is restricted to in-frame clones and leaves out a portion. The data contain about 80,000 clones, roughly 94% of them singletons. The sequenced sample consisted of T cells isolated from PBMCs. The receptors stem from a human donor in good health.

This sequence joins TRBV27 and TRBJ2-7, with D possibly matching TRBD1 (6 bases). Germline V gives CDR1 MNHEY, CDR2 SMNVEV (reference sequence). CDR3 length: 14 residues. Deletions cut 4 bases from V and 4 bases from J, with 14 bases between. The CDR3 is CASSWAGDHYEQYF. The CDR3 DNA sequence: TGTGCCAGCAGTTGGGCAGGGGACCATTACGAGCAGTACTTC.

The sample holds a few counts of this clone. The chain carries TRBV19 and TRBJ1-5, with D unresolved. Germline V lookup: CDR1 LNHDA, CDR2 SQIVND (reference sequence). The V gene lost 5 bases and the J gene lost 4 bases, with 9 bases spanning the gap. CDR3 length: 13 amino acids. For the CDR3, the DNA is TGTGCCAGTAGTTGGCTGATAAATCAGCCCCAGCATTTT. This sequence encodes CASSWLINQPQHF. Looking up the rest from reference TRBV19 and TRBJ1-5 gives the full variable domain: DGGITQSPKYLFRKEGQNVTLSCEQNLNHDAMYWYRQDPGQGLRLIYYSQIVNDFQKGDIAEGYSVSREKKESFPLTVTSAQKNPTAFYLCASSWLINQPQHFGDGTRLSIL.

The CDR3 reads CASTEDSFTDTQYF. The CDR3 region has the DNA TGTGCCAGCACCGAGGACAGCTTCACAGATACGCAGTATTTT. V and J are TRBV2 and TRBJ2-3, with TRBD1 as a possible D gene (6 bases). V was clipped by 7 bases and J by 2 bases, with 13 bases between them. The germline V gene has CDR1 SNHLY and CDR2 FYNNEI. The CDR3 length is 14 residues.

The chain links TRBV19 to TRBJ1-5; 11 bases are shared with TRBD1. Germline CDR1 is LNHDA and CDR2 is SQIVND (reference sequence). V trimming: 5 bases; J trimming: 7 bases; junction bases outside the gene matches: 7. The CDR3 has 15 residues. Here the CDR3 DNA reads TGTGCCAGTAGTTTGGGGACAGGGGGAGGCCAGCCCCAGCATTTT. It codes for CASSLGTGGGQPQHF.

The genes are TRBV7-9 and TRBJ1-2, with D possibly TRBD1 on 6 matching bases. Germline assignment: CDR1 SEHNR and CDR2 FQNEAQ (reference sequence). Trimming stripped 4 bases from V and 6 bases from J, with 12 bases between. CDR3 size: 13 residues. CDR3 bases: TGTGCCAGCAGCTACATCACAGGGAATGGCTACACCTTC. Translating it yields CASSYITGNGYTF.

V gene TRBV19 combines with J gene TRBJ1-2; 9 positions agree with TRBD1. Germline CDR1 LNHDA, CDR2 SQIVND (reference sequence). With V trimmed by 10 bases and J by 5 bases, 11 bases remained unmatched. The CDR3 length is 14 residues. The CDR3 region has the DNA TGTGCCACTACCGGGACAGGGAGTTTGTATGGCTACACCTTC. This encodes CATTGTGSLYGYTF. Based on the CDR3 plus reference TRBV19 and TRBJ1-2, the full variable domain is DGGITQSPKYLFRKEGQNVTLSCEQNLNHDAMYWYRQDPGQGLRLIYYSQIVNDFQKGDIAEGYSVSREKKESFPLTVTSAQKNPTAFYLCATTGTGSLYGYTFGSGTRLTVV.

V usage is TRBV7-2 and J usage is TRBJ1-1, with a possible D match to TRBD1 (5 bases). V lost 5 bases and J 1 base, leaving 14 bases between the germline ends. This CDR3 contains 15 residues. Germline-derived CDR1 and CDR2 are SGHTA and FQGNSA. As DNA, the CDR3 is TGTGCCAGCAGCCCACGGGTCGGGGGGAACACTGAAGCTTTCTTT. Translated: CASSPRVGGNTEAFF.

The chain joins TRBV5-1 to TRBJ1-1, with no clear D. Germline lookup yields CDR1 SGHRS and CDR2 YFSETQ. CDR3 length: 14 amino acids. Trimming cost V 0 bases and J 0 bases, with 6 bases left between them. DNA for the CDR3: TGCGCCAGCAGCTTGGGCCAGATGAACACTGAAGCTTTCTTT. Translated, it gives CASSLGQMNTEAFF.

This clone was counted once. The chain has TRBV27 and TRBJ1-3; D is uncertain. Between the trimmed V and J ends, which lost 6 bases and 0 bases, there was a span of 18 bases. This CDR3 comprises 17 residues. Germline values: CDR1 MNHEY, CDR2 SMNVEV (reference sequence). As DNA, the CDR3 is TGTGCCAGCAGAGTCAGGCTTTTTCGAAGCTCTGGAAACACCATATATTTT. Its translation is CASRVRLFRSSGNTIYF.

The V gene is TRBV4-3, the J gene TRBJ1-1; the D gene is possibly TRBD1 (6 bases). Trimming stripped 2 bases from V and 1 base from J, with 11 bases between. Germline V gene sequence: CDR1 LGHNA, CDR2 YSLEER. This CDR3 is 15 amino acids long. DNA of the CDR3: TGCGCCAGCAGCCAAAGAGGGGGGGGGAACACTGAAGCTTTCTTT. Translated: CASSQRGGGNTEAFF.

The chain's CDR3 is CASSSTGGQETQYF. CDR3 sequence (DNA): TGTGCCAGTAGTTCAACAGGGGGCCAAGAGACCCAGTACTTC. The rearrangement joins TRBV19 to TRBJ2-5; TRBD1 agrees at 8 bases. Germline lookup yields CDR1 LNHDA and CDR2 SQIVND (reference sequence). There are 14 residues in the CDR3. V was pared by 5 bases and J by 1 base, with 3 bases of the junction left unmatched. Together with reference TRBV19 and TRBJ2-5, the CDR3 gives the full variable domain: DGGITQSPKYLFRKEGQNVTLSCEQNLNHDAMYWYRQDPGQGLRLIYYSQIVNDFQKGDIAEGYSVSREKKESFPLTVTSAQKNPTAFYLCASSSTGGQETQYFGPGTRLLVL.

The J gene is TRBJ2-5, the V gene TRBV5-6, with 7 bases aligning to TRBD2. This CDR3 spans 15 amino acids. In germline, CDR1 is SGHDT, CDR2 YYEEEE. Trimming removed 2 bases from V and 5 bases from J; junction bases left unmatched: 9. In DNA form, the CDR3 reads TGTGCCAGCAGCTTTTTGCGGGAGTTGGGGGAGACCCAGTACTTC. This gives the protein CASSFLRELGETQYF.